This passage covers 22 T cell receptor beta chains from one sample sequenced in a study of blood T cell repertoires in COVID-19. Profiled with immunoSEQ multiplex PCR; TCRdb holds only in-frame clones, not every one. This sample has more than 350,000 clones; 89% occur once, and the top ten carry approximately 3%. Sequenced material: peripheral blood. These receptors were collected from a woman younger than 45 with COVID-19, enrolled during active disease.

V and J are TRBV19 and TRBJ1-2; 7 bases map to TRBD1. The CDR3 consists of 15 residues. Germline V gene data show CDR1 as LNHDA and CDR2 as SQIVND (reference sequence). J was trimmed by 7 bases and V by 6 bases; bases with no gene match: 14. The DNA of the CDR3 is TGTGCCAGTAGGTCCGGGACAGCCTCCGGGGCTGGCTACACCTTC. As protein: CASRSGTASGAGYTF.

The chain joins TRBV6-4 to TRBJ1-2, with D possibly being TRBD1 (5 bases). V dropped 5 bases and J dropped 4 bases, with 17 bases sitting between them. The length of the CDR3 is 15 residues. Per the germline V gene, CDR1 is MRHNA and CDR2 is SNTAGT. The CDR3 sequence: CASSLGVGSSYGYTF. Written as DNA, the CDR3 is TGTGCCAGCAGTTTAGGGGTTGGTTCCAGCTATGGCTACACCTTC.

This CDR3 reads CATSDSVQETQYF. DNA of the CDR3: TGTGCCACCAGTGACAGTGTCCAAGAGACCCAGTACTTC. The V and J genes are TRBV24-1 and TRBJ2-5; D ambiguous. Trimming shortened V by 4 bases and J by 1 base, and 6 bases separated the two germline ends. The germline V gene encodes CDR1 KGHDR and CDR2 SFDVKD. There are 13 residues in the CDR3.

This chain uses TRBV27 with TRBJ1-1, with D possibly being TRBD1 (6 bases). V lost 4 bases to trimming and J lost 10 bases, with 19 bases between them. CDR3 length equals 14 residues. Germline V gene lookup returns CDR1 MNHEY and CDR2 SMNVEV (reference sequence). CDR3 nucleotides: TGTGCCAGCAGTTCACACTCGGGACAACGGGGAGCTTTCTTT. Translated: CASSSHSGQRGAFF.

The gene calls are TRBV18 and TRBJ2-1, with 8 bases identical to TRBD2. The J segment lost 4 bases and the V segment lost 2 bases, leaving 4 bases of the junction unmatched. Germline CDR1 and CDR2: KGHSH and LQKENI. This CDR3 comprises 15 residues. The CDR3 DNA follows: TGTGCCAGCTCACCAACTAGCGGAAAATACAATGAGCAGTTCTTC. Its translation is CASSPTSGKYNEQFF.

The rearrangement links TRBV24-1 to TRBJ1-2; D perhaps matches TRBD1 (6 bases). This CDR3 is built from 15 residues. V lost 2 bases to trimming and J lost 8 bases, with 17 bases between them. Germline V CDR1 and CDR2: KGHDR, SFDVKD. CDR3: CATSDSRTVLEGYTF. The CDR3 bases are TGTGCCACCAGTGATTCGCGGACAGTCCTAGAGGGCTACACCTTC.

V usage is TRBV7-2 and J usage is TRBJ2-3; 7 bases agree with TRBD2. Germline V gene sequence: CDR1 SGHTA, CDR2 FQGNSA. This CDR3 is 16 amino acids long. V lost 5 bases, J lost 3 bases, and 11 bases stayed unmatched. The CDR3 DNA is TGTGCCAGCAGCCCCCGGGGGGTTGGGAATACAGATACGCAGTATTTT. Translated: CASSPRGVGNTDTQYF. The whole variable domain, filled in from reference TRBV7-2 and TRBJ2-3, reads GAGVSQSPSNKVTEKGKDVELRCDPISGHTALYWYRQSLGQGLEFLIYFQGNSAPDKSGLPSDRFSAERTGGSVSTLTIQRTQQEDSAVYLCASSPRGVGNTDTQYFGPGTRLTVL.

The chain recombines TRBV2 with TRBJ2-3; perhaps TRBD1 as D (6 bases). CDR1 SNHLY and CDR2 FYNNEI come from the germline V gene. Trimming pared 2 bases from V and 2 bases from J, leaving 11 bases between. The CDR3 loop spans 15 amino acids. CDR3 DNA: TGTGCCAGCAGTGAACAGGGGACCCTCACAGATACGCAGTATTTT. Translating it yields CASSEQGTLTDTQYF.

V gene TRBV25-1 combines with J gene TRBJ2-7; TRBD2 might be the D (6 bases). This CDR3 is 15 amino acids long. The V end was cut by 4 bases, the J end by 7 bases, with 20 bases between. Germline CDR1 is MGHDK and CDR2 is SYGVNS. CDR3 nucleotide sequence: TGTGCCAGCAGTGGTGGAGTGCCATCGGAGGGTGAGCAGTACGTC. Translated: CASSGGVPSEGEQYV.

The chain has TRBV3-1 (or the pseudogene TRBV3-2) and TRBJ1-2; D is unclear. CDR3 length equals 13 residues. V was clipped by 0 bases and J by 7 bases, with 9 bases between them. Germline loops: CDR1 LGHDT, CDR2 YNNKEL (reference sequence). In DNA, the CDR3 is TGTGCCAGCAGCCAAGATTTCGGGTCTGGCTACACCTTC. This sequence encodes CASSQDFGSGYTF.

The chain couples TRBV7-8 to TRBJ2-3, with 11 bases lining up with TRBD2. V dropped 5 bases and J dropped 7; count of bases not matched to a gene: 23. Germline CDR1 and CDR2: SGHVS and FQNEAQ. This CDR3 is built from 20 residues. CDR3: CASSQVPGLAEGGPSNTQYF. The DNA for the CDR3 is TGTGCCAGCAGCCAAGTACCGGGACTAGCGGAAGGAGGGCCTTCAAATACGCAGTATTTT.

V is TRBV20-1 and J is TRBJ1-2, with D possibly matching TRBD1 (6 bases). Trimming removed 3 bases from V and 4 bases from J, with 6 bases in between. This CDR3 spans 11 amino acids. Germline-derived CDR1 and CDR2 are DFQATT and SNEGSKA (reference sequence). DNA of the CDR3: TGCAGTGCTAGGGACAGCTATGGCTACACCTTC. This encodes CSARDSYGYTF.

V usage is TRBV27 and J usage is TRBJ2-3, with TRBD2 matching 7 bases. Germline-derived CDR1 and CDR2 are MNHEY and SMNVEV (reference sequence). This CDR3 region has 15 residues. V shed 6 bases, J shed 2 bases, and the junction held 8 bases outside the gene matches. The CDR3, as DNA: TGTGCCAGCAGGTCGGCGCGGGGGATCACAGATACGCAGTATTTT. It yields the protein CASRSARGITDTQYF.

This rearrangement joins TRBV28 to TRBJ2-6, with 7 bases identical to TRBD2. This CDR3 has 13 amino acids. Germline CDR1 and CDR2: MDHEN and SYDVKM. With 9 bases clipped from V and 5 bases from J, the junction kept 4 bases outside the gene matches. CDR3: CASWGGRANVLTF. CDR3 nucleotide sequence: TGTGCCAGTTGGGGGGGTAGGGCCAACGTCCTGACTTTC.

For the CDR3, the DNA is TGTGCCAGTAGTCAGGGTTCCGAGCAGTACGTC. It is translated as CASSQGSEQYV. This chain links TRBV19 with TRBJ2-7, with a weak D call TRBD1 (5 bases). Germline loops: CDR1 LNHDA, CDR2 SQIVND (reference sequence). This CDR3 comprises 11 residues. Deletions cut 5 bases from V and 6 bases from J, with 8 bases between.

A single count supports this clone. V is TRBV3-1 (or the pseudogene TRBV3-2) and J is TRBJ2-3; D possibly corresponds to TRBD2 (7 bases). Germline CDR1 and CDR2: LGHDT and YNNKEL (reference sequence). Trimming pared 7 bases from V and 6 bases from J, leaving 17 bases between. CDR3 length: 14 amino acids. CDR3 region: CASNDAGAGDTQYF. CDR3 bases: TGTGCCAGCAACGATGCGGGGGCCGGGGATACGCAGTATTTT.

This clone was seen only a few times. The chain links TRBV6-5 to TRBJ2-5; 7 nucleotides align to TRBD2. Germline lookup yields CDR1 MNHEY and CDR2 SVGAGI. V shed 4 bases and J 7 bases; nucleotides not matched to a gene: 9. CDR3 length: 14 amino acids. Written as DNA, the CDR3 is TGTGCCAGCAGTTTTCTAGCGGCCGAGGGGACCCAGTACTTC. Translated: CASSFLAAEGTQYF.

The chain combines TRBV9 with TRBJ2-1; 9 bases match TRBD2. The CDR3 length is 16 residues. Trimming took 4 bases from V and 0 from J; bases not matched to a gene: 5. Per germline, CDR1 SGDLS and CDR2 YYNGEE. CDR3 sequence reads: CASSTDSGSSYNEQFF. CDR3 nucleotides: TGTGCCAGCAGCACCGATAGCGGGAGCTCCTACAATGAGCAGTTCTTC.

This rearrangement joins TRBV10-3 to TRBJ1-1; the match to TRBD1 covers 11 bases. The junction had 4 bases not matched to a gene; V was cut back by 4 bases and J by 3 bases. Germline CDR1 and CDR2: ENHRY and SYGVKD. The CDR3 spans 15 residues. CDR3 region: CAISGTGGADTEAFF. CDR3 DNA: TGTGCCATCAGTGGGACAGGGGGCGCCGACACTGAAGCTTTCTTT.

CDR3 nucleotides: TGTGCCATCAGCGCTAGCGGAGAGACCCAGTACTTC. Translation: CAISASGETQYF. V and J are TRBV10-3 and TRBJ2-5; 7 bases match TRBD2. The V segment lost 6 bases and the J segment 4 bases; nucleotides outside the gene matches: 2. The CDR3 is 12 residues long. Germline V lookup: CDR1 ENHRY, CDR2 SYGVKD.

The rearrangement links TRBV10-1 to TRBJ2-2; the match to TRBD1 covers 9 bases. The CDR3 loop spans 20 amino acids. CDR1 is WNHNN and CDR2 is SYGVQD in the germline V gene (reference sequence). The J segment lost 0 bases and the V segment lost 4 bases, leaving 15 bases of the junction unmatched. Written as DNA, the CDR3 is TGCGCCAGCAGTGGGGCCGGGACAGGGACAGCGGGGTCGAACACCGGGGAGCTGTTTTTT. It translates to CASSGAGTGTAGSNTGELFF.

The rearrangement links TRBV19 to TRBJ2-1; 9 bases are shared with TRBD2. This CDR3 comprises 15 residues. Germline V gives CDR1 LNHDA, CDR2 SQIVND (reference sequence). Trimming removed 3 bases from V and 3 bases from J; junction bases left unmatched: 3. The CDR3, as DNA: TGTGCCAGTAGTATTTTACTAGCGGGCTACAATGAGCAGTTCTTC. This encodes CASSILLAGYNEQFF. Using reference TRBV19 and TRBJ2-1 for the parts outside the CDR3, the full variable domain is DGGITQSPKYLFRKEGQNVTLSCEQNLNHDAMYWYRQDPGQGLRLIYYSQIVNDFQKGDIAEGYSVSREKKESFPLTVTSAQKNPTAFYLCASSILLAGYNEQFFGPGTRLTVL.